A single sample gave rise to the 7 T cell receptor beta chains below, sequenced in a study of cytomegalovirus exposure and HLA in healthy donors. A multiplex PCR was run with 60 Vbeta primers and 13 Jbeta primers. Assay: immunoSEQ multiplex PCR; the TCRdb copy retains only in-frame clones and omits some. Of 150,000 to 200,000 clones listed, 65% to 90% were seen once; the top ten hold under 3%. The sample consisted of PBMCs. All receptors derive from a male donor in good health and CMV-seronegative.

J is TRBJ1-1 and V is TRBV29-1; perhaps TRBD1 as D (6 bases). The germline gives CDR1 SQVTM, CDR2 ANQGSEA. This CDR3 is 11 amino acids long. V lost 6 bases to trimming and J lost 2 bases, with 7 bases between them. The CDR3 loop is CSVGANTEAFF. The CDR3 nucleotides are TGCAGCGTGGGGGCCAACACTGAAGCTTTCTTT.

This clone is a singleton in its sample. The chain carries TRBV9 and TRBJ2-4; TRBD1 might be the D (5 bases). The ends were cut back, 0 bases at V and 5 bases at J, with 9 bases in the middle. The CDR3 consists of 14 residues. The germline gives CDR1 SGDLS, CDR2 YYNGEE. The CDR3 loop reads CASSVADIQNIQYF. The CDR3 coding sequence is TGTGCCAGCAGCGTAGCGGACATTCAAAACATTCAGTACTTC.

The rearrangement uses TRBV14 and TRBJ1-2; possibly TRBD1 for D (5 bases). Germline CDR1 SGHDN, CDR2 FVKESK. The CDR3 has 15 residues. The germline V and J ends were trimmed by 3 bases and 9 bases, with 20 bases remaining between them. CDR3 sequence (DNA): TGTGCCAGCAGCCAGACCCCGGGAGCCTGGGGGAGCTACACCTTC. This encodes CASSQTPGAWGSYTF.

The table lists this clone with a few counts. The rearrangement links TRBV5-1 to TRBJ1-4; no definite D call. CDR3 length equals 15 residues. Germline CDR1 reads SGHRS; CDR2 reads YFSETQ. The ends were cut back, 0 bases at V and 0 bases at J, with 6 bases in the middle. This CDR3 is CASSLGEATNEKLFF. The CDR3 DNA reads as TGCGCCAGCAGCTTGGGGGAGGCAACTAATGAAAAACTGTTTTTT.

This clone was detected a few times. This rearrangement joins TRBV19 to TRBJ1-2; 10 nucleotides align to TRBD1. V trimming: 5 bases; J trimming: 6 bases; junction bases outside the gene matches: 15. The CDR3 is made up of 17 amino acids. Germline V lookup: CDR1 LNHDA, CDR2 SQIVND (reference sequence). The CDR3 loop reads CASSDYPRQGAADGYTF. The CDR3 region has the DNA TGTGCCAGTAGTGACTACCCTCGACAGGGGGCGGCTGATGGCTACACCTTC.

This chain connects TRBV5-1 to TRBJ2-7; 7 nucleotides align to TRBD1. The germline V gene encodes CDR1 SGHRS and CDR2 YFSETQ. The J segment lost 2 bases and the V segment lost 4 bases, leaving 3 bases of the junction unmatched. The CDR3 runs 13 residues. CDR3 residues: CASSPTGTYEQYF. The CDR3 DNA reads TGCGCCAGCAGCCCGACAGGGACCTACGAGCAGTACTTC.

The chain is built from TRBV7-2 and TRBJ2-1, with a possible D match to TRBD1 (5 bases). The CDR3 consists of 15 residues. Germline loops: CDR1 SGHTA, CDR2 FQGNSA. V was trimmed by 3 bases and J by 3 bases, leaving 12 bases between them. CDR3 loop: CASSFRTGVYNEQFF. The CDR3 DNA reads as TGTGCCAGCAGCTTCAGAACAGGTGTCTACAATGAGCAGTTCTTC.